A selection of T cell receptor beta chains follows, all from one sample in a study of T cells in tuberculosis. Sequencing was performed with immunoSEQ multiplex PCR; in TCRdb, only in-frame clones are kept and a portion is missing. The sample holds roughly 34,000 clones, around 90% seen once. Sample: PBMCs, taken at tuberculosis diagnosis. These receptors all come from an adult with tuberculosis. Each CDR3 is given with its conserved first and last residue. Fields, in order: J gene, clone size, V gene, D gene, CDR3 protein, CDR3 DNA. D genes are given only for firm matches. Clone size, where shown, is once, few, many, or a class for clones that have expanded.

j_gene: TRBJ1-6
abundance: NA
v_gene: TRBV5-1
d_gene: TRBD1
CDR3aa: CASSATTGPRSPLHF
CDR3nt: TGCGCCAGCAGCGCTACGACAGGGCCAAGATCACCCCTCCACTTT

j_gene: TRBJ2-7
abundance: NA
v_gene: TRBV25-1
d_gene: TRBD1
CDR3aa: CASSPPRDREHEQYF
CDR3nt: TGTGCCAGCAGCCCTCCCCGGGACAGGGAACACGAGCAGTACTTC

j_gene: TRBJ2-2
abundance: once
v_gene: TRBV4-1
d_gene: NA
CDR3aa: CASSQSLNTGELFF
CDR3nt: TGCGCCAGCAGCCAGTCTCTCAACACCGGGGAGCTGTTTTTT

j_gene: TRBJ2-1
abundance: NA
v_gene: TRBV15
d_gene: TRBD2
CDR3aa: CATSRDPGGQVEQFF
CDR3nt: TGTGCCACCAGCAGAGATCCGGGGGGGCAGGTTGAGCAGTTCTTC

j_gene: TRBJ2-1
abundance: few
v_gene: TRBV7-2
d_gene: TRBD2
CDR3aa: CASSSSLAGANNEQFF
CDR3nt: TGTGCCAGCAGCTCCTCACTAGCGGGGGCCAACAATGAGCAGTTCTTC

j_gene: TRBJ2-7
abundance: once
v_gene: TRBV27
d_gene: TRBD1
CDR3aa: CATRDRDEQYF
CDR3nt: TGTGCCACCCGAGACAGGGACGAGCAGTACTTC

j_gene: TRBJ1-2
abundance: NA
v_gene: TRBV2
d_gene: NA
CDR3aa: CASSLHPINGYTF
CDR3nt: TGTGCCAGCAGTTTACACCCGATCAACGGCTACACCTTC

j_gene: TRBJ1-6
abundance: NA
v_gene: TRBV6-6
d_gene: NA
CDR3aa: CASSYSNSNSPLHF
CDR3nt: TGTGCCAGCAGTTACTCGAATAGCAATTCACCCCTCCACTTT

j_gene: TRBJ2-3
abundance: NA
v_gene: TRBV9
d_gene: TRBD1
CDR3aa: CASSRGPTDTQYF
CDR3nt: TGTGCCAGCTCCAGGGGGCCGACAGATACGCAGTATTTT

j_gene: TRBJ1-5
abundance: NA
v_gene: TRBV2
d_gene: NA
CDR3aa: CASTQGFNQPQHF
CDR3nt: TGTGCCAGTACACAGGGATTCAATCAGCCCCAGCATTTT

j_gene: TRBJ2-5
abundance: NA
v_gene: TRBV4-2
d_gene: TRBD2
CDR3aa: CASSATLAVRETQYF
CDR3nt: TGTGCCAGCAGCGCGACACTAGCGGTCCGGGAGACCCAGTACTTC

j_gene: TRBJ2-2
abundance: NA
v_gene: TRBV19
d_gene: TRBD1
CDR3aa: CASSPFPGTGGDLNTGELFF
CDR3nt: TGTGCCAGTAGTCCTTTCCCCGGGACAGGGGGGGACTTGAACACCGGGGAGCTGTTTTTT

j_gene: TRBJ1-6
abundance: few
v_gene: TRBV19
d_gene: NA
CDR3aa: CASRKGVASPLHF
CDR3nt: TGTGCCAGTAGGAAAGGGGTGGCCTCACCCCTCCACTTT

j_gene: TRBJ1-1
abundance: NA
v_gene: TRBV4-1
d_gene: NA
CDR3aa: CASSHSSGVGTEAFF
CDR3nt: TGCGCCAGCAGCCACAGTTCGGGGGTGGGCACTGAAGCTTTCTTT

j_gene: TRBJ1-5
abundance: few
v_gene: TRBV2
d_gene: NA
CDR3aa: CASSRGRTQPQHF
CDR3nt: TGTGCCAGCAGCCGAGGGCGGACGCAGCCCCAGCATTTT

j_gene: TRBJ1-6
abundance: few
v_gene: TRBV28
d_gene: NA
CDR3aa: CASSLRQGYNSPLHF
CDR3nt: TGTGCCAGCAGTTTACGGCAGGGCTATAATTCACCCCTCCACTTT

j_gene: TRBJ2-7
abundance: NA
v_gene: TRBV4-1
d_gene: NA
CDR3aa: CASSQVAAQHYEQYF
CDR3nt: TGCGCCAGCAGCCAAGTGGCGGCTCAACACTACGAGCAGTACTTC

j_gene: TRBJ1-2
abundance: NA
v_gene: TRBV6-1
d_gene: TRBD1
CDR3aa: CASSLGQAYGYTF
CDR3nt: TGTGCCAGCAGTCTCGGACAGGCCTATGGCTACACCTTC

j_gene: TRBJ2-7
abundance: NA
v_gene: TRBV6-6
d_gene: TRBD2
CDR3aa: CASSPIAGRSYEQYF
CDR3nt: TGTGCCAGCAGTCCGATAGCGGGGAGGTCCTACGAGCAGTACTTC

j_gene: TRBJ1-4
abundance: NA
v_gene: TRBV27
d_gene: TRBD1
CDR3aa: CASSGTGYNEKLFF
CDR3nt: TGTGCCAGCTCCGGGACAGGCTATAATGAAAAACTGTTTTTT

j_gene: TRBJ2-2
abundance: NA
v_gene: TRBV5-4
d_gene: TRBD2
CDR3aa: CASSSQLERGYTGELFF
CDR3nt: TGTGCCAGCAGCTCCCAGTTAGAGCGGGGTTACACCGGGGAGCTGTTTTTT

j_gene: TRBJ2-5
abundance: once
v_gene: TRBV7-2
d_gene: NA
CDR3aa: CASSSREWRQTQYF
CDR3nt: TGTGCCAGCAGCTCCCGGGAGTGGCGGCAGACCCAGTACTTC

j_gene: TRBJ2-3
abundance: NA
v_gene: TRBV4-2
d_gene: NA
CDR3aa: CASSQEGVIGTQYF
CDR3nt: TGTGCCAGCAGCCAAGAGGGAGTTATCGGTACGCAGTATTTT

j_gene: TRBJ1-1
abundance: NA
v_gene: TRBV11-2
d_gene: NA
CDR3aa: CASSLERGTEAFF
CDR3nt: TGTGCCAGCAGCTTAGAAAGGGGAACTGAAGCTTTCTTT

j_gene: TRBJ1-2
abundance: NA
v_gene: TRBV7-9
d_gene: TRBD1
CDR3aa: CASSLWDRVHGYTF
CDR3nt: TGTGCCAGCAGCTTGTGGGACAGGGTCCATGGCTACACCTTC

j_gene: TRBJ2-7
abundance: once
v_gene: TRBV11-2
d_gene: TRBD1
CDR3aa: CASRSGQGRNSYEQYF
CDR3nt: TGTGCCAGCAGATCTGGACAGGGAAGAAACTCCTACGAGCAGTACTTC

j_gene: TRBJ1-6
abundance: NA
v_gene: TRBV21-1
d_gene: NA
CDR3aa: CASSRGEDRGLSYNSPLHF
CDR3nt: TGTGCCAGCAGCCGAGGGGAGGACAGGGGGCTATCCTATAATTCACCCCTCCACTTT

j_gene: TRBJ1-6
abundance: NA
v_gene: TRBV5-6
d_gene: NA
CDR3aa: CASGSLESRSYNSPLHF
CDR3nt: TGTGCCAGCGGGTCCCTGGAGAGTAGGTCCTATAATTCACCCCTCCACTTT

j_gene: TRBJ1-5
abundance: NA
v_gene: TRBV15
d_gene: NA
CDR3aa: CATSRGRDHSNQPQHF
CDR3nt: TGTGCCACCAGCAGAGGGAGAGACCATAGCAATCAGCCCCAGCATTTT

j_gene: TRBJ2-1
abundance: NA
v_gene: TRBV19
d_gene: TRBD1
CDR3aa: CASSRLSGTGLFF
CDR3nt: TGTGCCAGTAGTAGACTCTCCGGGACAGGGCTGTTCTTC

j_gene: TRBJ1-2
abundance: NA
v_gene: TRBV5-6
d_gene: TRBD1
CDR3aa: CASSQRTGGYTF
CDR3nt: TGTGCCAGCAGCCAAAGGACAGGGGGCTACACCTTC

j_gene: TRBJ1-1
abundance: NA
v_gene: TRBV19
d_gene: TRBD1
CDR3aa: CASSIDETGVNTEAFF
CDR3nt: TGTGCCAGTAGTATAGATGAAACAGGGGTGAACACTGAAGCTTTCTTT

j_gene: TRBJ2-3
abundance: NA
v_gene: TRBV28
d_gene: TRBD2
CDR3aa: CASSSGGSTDTQYF
CDR3nt: TGTGCCAGCAGCTCGGGGGGGAGCACAGATACGCAGTATTTT

j_gene: TRBJ1-6
abundance: few
v_gene: TRBV4-2
d_gene: TRBD1
CDR3aa: CASSRTGGDSPLHF
CDR3nt: TGTGCCAGCAGCCGCACAGGGGGCGATTCACCCCTCCACTTT

j_gene: TRBJ1-6
abundance: NA
v_gene: TRBV18
d_gene: NA
CDR3aa: CASSPPSYNSPLHF
CDR3nt: TGTGCCAGCTCACCCCCGTCCTATAATTCACCCCTCCACTTT

j_gene: TRBJ2-1
abundance: NA
v_gene: TRBV5-4
d_gene: NA
CDR3aa: CASSGGRKGNEQFF
CDR3nt: TGTGCCAGCAGCGGCGGCCGCAAGGGGAATGAGCAGTTCTTC

j_gene: TRBJ2-7
abundance: NA
v_gene: TRBV25-1
d_gene: TRBD1
CDR3aa: CASSGQTGLIFYEQYF
CDR3nt: TGTGCCAGCAGTGGTCAGACAGGGCTGATCTTCTACGAGCAGTACTTC

j_gene: TRBJ2-1
abundance: NA
v_gene: TRBV11-2
d_gene: TRBD2
CDR3aa: CASSLDRASGNEQFF
CDR3nt: TGTGCCAGCAGCTTAGATCGGGCTAGCGGCAATGAGCAGTTCTTC

j_gene: TRBJ1-3
abundance: NA
v_gene: TRBV15
d_gene: NA
CDR3aa: CATSRVTGSGNTIYF
CDR3nt: TGTGCCACCAGCAGAGTAACGGGATCTGGAAACACCATATATTTT

j_gene: TRBJ1-2
abundance: NA
v_gene: TRBV28
d_gene: TRBD1
CDR3aa: CASSLTGRYYGYTF
CDR3nt: TGTGCCAGCAGTTTGACAGGGAGATACTATGGCTACACCTTC

j_gene: TRBJ2-7
abundance: NA
v_gene: TRBV4-1
d_gene: NA
CDR3aa: CASSQGGRAPSYEQYF
CDR3nt: TGCGCCAGCAGCCAAGGGGGGCGAGCGCCCTCCTACGAGCAGTACTTC

j_gene: TRBJ2-1
abundance: NA
v_gene: TRBV7-3
d_gene: TRBD2
CDR3aa: CASSLLLAGVREQFF
CDR3nt: TGTGCCAGCAGCTTACTACTAGCGGGAGTTCGAGAGCAGTTCTTC

j_gene: TRBJ2-3
abundance: NA
v_gene: TRBV6-1
d_gene: NA
CDR3aa: CASTPFQSTDTQYF
CDR3nt: TGTGCCAGCACCCCGTTTCAGAGCACAGATACGCAGTATTTT

j_gene: TRBJ2-7
abundance: NA
v_gene: TRBV27
d_gene: TRBD1
CDR3aa: CASSSTRGLLLEQYF
CDR3nt: TGTGCCAGCAGTTCTACCAGGGGGCTCCTACTGGAGCAGTACTTC

j_gene: TRBJ1-1
abundance: NA
v_gene: TRBV6-6
d_gene: NA
CDR3aa: CASSPLLNTEAFF
CDR3nt: TGTGCCAGCTCCCCGCTCCTAAACACTGAAGCTTTCTTT

j_gene: TRBJ2-5
abundance: NA
v_gene: TRBV28
d_gene: TRBD1
CDR3aa: CASSTPGQGIDF
CDR3nt: TGTGCCAGCAGTACACCGGGACAGGGTATTGACTTC

j_gene: TRBJ2-1
abundance: NA
v_gene: TRBV19
d_gene: TRBD2
CDR3aa: CASSWSGAREGYNEQFF
CDR3nt: TGTGCCAGTAGTTGGTCCGGGGCGCGGGAGGGGTACAATGAGCAGTTCTTC

j_gene: TRBJ2-2
abundance: NA
v_gene: TRBV9
d_gene: NA
CDR3aa: CASSVERRFPGELFF
CDR3nt: TGTGCCAGCAGCGTAGAACGGAGATTCCCCGGGGAGCTGTTTTTT

j_gene: TRBJ2-1
abundance: NA
v_gene: TRBV11-3
d_gene: TRBD2
CDR3aa: CASSLDGGLGYNEQFF
CDR3nt: TGTGCCAGCAGCTTAGATGGGGGACTAGGATACAATGAGCAGTTCTTC

j_gene: TRBJ2-3
abundance: NA
v_gene: TRBV6-5
d_gene: NA
CDR3aa: CAAGDRGGTDTQYF
CDR3nt: TGTGCCGCGGGAGACAGGGGCGGCACAGATACGCAGTATTTT

j_gene: TRBJ2-3
abundance: NA
v_gene: TRBV29-1
d_gene: NA
CDR3aa: CSVGGFADTQYF
CDR3nt: TGCAGCGTTGGAGGTTTCGCAGATACGCAGTATTTT

j_gene: TRBJ2-3
abundance: NA
v_gene: TRBV28
d_gene: TRBD2
CDR3aa: CASSSRTSGSQGDTQYF
CDR3nt: TGTGCCAGCAGTTCGAGGACTAGCGGGAGTCAGGGAGATACGCAGTATTTT

j_gene: TRBJ2-3
abundance: NA
v_gene: TRBV6-1
d_gene: NA
CDR3aa: CASSEGGPMLGDTQYF
CDR3nt: TGTGCCAGCAGTGAAGGGGGGCCAATGTTGGGAGATACGCAGTATTTT

j_gene: TRBJ1-5
abundance: NA
v_gene: TRBV28
d_gene: TRBD1
CDR3aa: CASSPYDRVGNQPQHF
CDR3nt: TGTGCCAGCAGTCCCTATGACAGGGTCGGCAATCAGCCCCAGCATTTT

j_gene: TRBJ2-1
abundance: NA
v_gene: TRBV7-9
d_gene: TRBD2
CDR3aa: CASSPHDSGGDEQFF
CDR3nt: TGTGCCAGCAGCCCTCACGATAGCGGGGGGGATGAGCAGTTCTTC

j_gene: TRBJ2-7
abundance: few
v_gene: TRBV4-1
d_gene: NA
CDR3aa: CASSQLDRISYEQYF
CDR3nt: TGCGCCAGCAGCCAGTTAGACAGGATCTCCTACGAGCAGTACTTC

j_gene: TRBJ2-6
abundance: NA
v_gene: TRBV14
d_gene: NA
CDR3aa: CASSQDTPSSGANVLTF
CDR3nt: TGTGCCAGCAGCCAAGACACTCCTAGCTCTGGGGCCAACGTCCTGACTTTC

j_gene: TRBJ1-5
abundance: NA
v_gene: TRBV9
d_gene: NA
CDR3aa: CASSVGGGVGNQPQHF
CDR3nt: TGTGCCAGCAGCGTAGGTGGAGGGGTAGGCAATCAGCCCCAGCATTTT

j_gene: TRBJ2-7
abundance: NA
v_gene: TRBV5-1
d_gene: TRBD1
CDR3aa: CASSFRSDRGYEQYF
CDR3nt: TGCGCCAGCAGCTTCCGAAGTGACAGGGGCTACGAGCAGTACTTC